This T cell receptor (beta chain) comes out of a study of blood T cells in healthy people across ages. Findings of the study overall: Total diversity from one million sequenced T cells was likely underestimated. Age advanced and TCR beta diversity per million T cells fell, roughly linearly.

Each sample yielded at least 6 million isolated PBMCs. Looked up from germline, CDR1 is GTSNPN and CDR2 is SVGIG (reference sequence). The CDR3 is 14 residues long. Note on this clonotype: Antigen specificity is unknown.

A sample-barcoded 5' primer and a J-beta primer mix were used in a second PCR of about 6 to 11 cycles. Each cDNA molecule received a tag from a template-switch adaptor that had 12 random nucleotides. TCRdb analysed the 5' RACE reads with MiXCR anew, one entry per CDR3 protein. The repertoire holds roughly 860,000 distinct CDR3 sequences, 62% seen once, with roughly a quarter in the top ten. The source of this sequence is a man aged 30-40 years in good health. Sequenced: blood. The chain employs TRBV30 and TRBJ2-7; D perhaps matches TRBD2 (7 bases). The chain's CDR3 is CVSYRGALSYEQYF. The CDR3 coding sequence is TGTGTTTCGTATCGGGGGGCCCTCTCCTACGAGCAGTACTTC.